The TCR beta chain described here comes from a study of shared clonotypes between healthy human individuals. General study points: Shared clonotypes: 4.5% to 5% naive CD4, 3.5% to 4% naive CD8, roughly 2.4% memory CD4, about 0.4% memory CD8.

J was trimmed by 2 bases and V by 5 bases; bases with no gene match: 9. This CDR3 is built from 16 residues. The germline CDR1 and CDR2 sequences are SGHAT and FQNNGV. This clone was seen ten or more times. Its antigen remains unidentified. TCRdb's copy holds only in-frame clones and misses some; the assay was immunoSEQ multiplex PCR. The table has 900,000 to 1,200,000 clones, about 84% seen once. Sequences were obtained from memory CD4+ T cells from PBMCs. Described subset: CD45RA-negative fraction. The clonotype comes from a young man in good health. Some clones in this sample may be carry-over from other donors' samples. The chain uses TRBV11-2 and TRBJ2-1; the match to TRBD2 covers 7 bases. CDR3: CASSAPLAATYNEQFF. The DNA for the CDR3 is TGTGCCAGCAGCGCACCCCTAGCGGCGACCTACAATGAGCAGTTCTTC.